The sequence of this T cell receptor beta chain was determined in a study of cytomegalovirus exposure and HLA in healthy donors. Regarding the study as a whole: Specific recognition of CMV antigens was confirmed in vitro for a few chains (all CMV-associated).

This clone occurred a few times. The antigen is not known. The CDR3 has 15 residues. V lost 7 bases to trimming and J lost 6 bases; unmatched junction nucleotides: 12. The V gene's germline CDR1 is MNHNS and CDR2 SASEGT. Use of 60 Vbeta and 13 Jbeta primers characterized the PCR. Per the authors' pipeline: The count from a later analysis was some 80 million unique TCR beta chains, 9 million to 12 million of them shared. Assay used: immunoSEQ multiplex PCR; TCRdb lists only in-frame clones, some missing. For V, J and clone size, that table is used; D and trimming come from the DNA. The sample includes about 130,000 clones, 65% to 80% of them seen just once.

The sequence came from a human donor in good health. This rearrangement joins TRBV6-1 to TRBJ1-5, with TRBD1 matching 7 bases. The specimen sequenced was PBMCs. Here the CDR3 reads CASNTGEGFRQPQHF. CDR3 coding DNA: TGTGCCAGCAACACAGGGGAAGGATTTCGTCAGCCCCAGCATTTT.